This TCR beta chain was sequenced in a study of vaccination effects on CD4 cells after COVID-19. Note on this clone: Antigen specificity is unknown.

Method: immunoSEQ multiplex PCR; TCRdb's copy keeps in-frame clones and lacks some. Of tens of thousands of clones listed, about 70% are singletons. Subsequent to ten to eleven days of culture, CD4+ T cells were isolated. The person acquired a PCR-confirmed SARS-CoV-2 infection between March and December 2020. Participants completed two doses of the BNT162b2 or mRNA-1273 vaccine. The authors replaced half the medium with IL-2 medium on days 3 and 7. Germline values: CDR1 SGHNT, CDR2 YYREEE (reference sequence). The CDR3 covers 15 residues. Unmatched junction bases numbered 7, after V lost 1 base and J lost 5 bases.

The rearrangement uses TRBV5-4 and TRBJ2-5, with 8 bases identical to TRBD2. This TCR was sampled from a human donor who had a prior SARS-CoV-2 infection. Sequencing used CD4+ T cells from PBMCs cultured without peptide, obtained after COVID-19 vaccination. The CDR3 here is CASSLIAGLRETQYF. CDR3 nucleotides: TGTGCCAGCAGCTTGATAGCGGGGCTCCGGGAGACCCAGTACTTC. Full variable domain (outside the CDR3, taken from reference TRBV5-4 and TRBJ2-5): ETGVTQSPTHLIKTRGQQVTLRCSSQSGHNTVSWYQQALGQGPQFIFQYYREEENGRGNFPPRFSGLQFPNYSSELNVNALELDDSALYLCASSLIAGLRETQYFGPGTRLLVL.